Listed here are 26 T cell receptor beta chains from one sample, sequenced in a study of cytomegalovirus exposure and HLA in healthy donors. PCR involved 60 Vbeta and 13 Jbeta primers. Assay used: immunoSEQ multiplex PCR; TCRdb lists only in-frame clones, some missing. The sample shows approximately 190,000 clones, 81% of them seen only once. Sequencing input: PBMCs. The receptors originated from a middle-aged man in good health and CMV-seropositive.

The rearrangement joins TRBV27 to TRBJ2-7; TRBD1 aligns across 12 bases. Germline V gene lookup returns CDR1 MNHEY and CDR2 SMNVEV (reference sequence). Trimming removed 4 bases from V and 4 bases from J; junction bases left unmatched: 8. This CDR3 comprises 16 residues. The CDR3 loop reads CASSSTWDRGQYEQYF. The CDR3 coding sequence is TGTGCCAGCAGTTCGACCTGGGACAGGGGGCAGTACGAGCAGTACTTC.

The chain joins TRBV9 to TRBJ2-2, with TRBD2 matching over 7 bases. Germline CDR1 reads SGDLS; CDR2 reads YYNGEE. The CDR3 spans 14 residues. V was pared by 0 bases and J by 7 bases, with 3 bases of the junction left unmatched. Written as DNA, the CDR3 is TGTGCCAGCAGCGTAGGACTAGCCATCGGGGAGCTGTTTTTT. It translates to CASSVGLAIGELFF.

The chain links TRBV15 to TRBJ2-5; D possibly corresponds to TRBD1 (5 bases). Trimming stripped 1 base from V and 5 bases from J, with 11 bases between. The CDR3 has 14 residues. The germline CDR1 and CDR2 sequences are LNHNV and YYDKDF (reference sequence). This chain's CDR3 is CATSRVPGKETQYF. CDR3 nucleotides: TGTGCCACCAGCAGAGTGCCAGGGAAGGAGACCCAGTACTTC.

This clone was counted a single time. The chain employs TRBV27 and TRBJ2-7; D gene uncertain. CDR1 and CDR2 (germline): MNHEY, SMNVEV (reference sequence). Trimming took off 0 bases at V and 3 bases at J, with 12 bases between the two ends. The CDR3 sequence is 15 residues long. The CDR3 bases are TGTGCCAGCAGTTTATCGTGGCCGCCAAGCTACGAGCAGTACTTC. Amino acid sequence: CASSLSWPPSYEQYF.

This chain connects TRBV6-5 to TRBJ2-5, with D maybe TRBD2 (6 bases). Trimming shortened V by 0 bases and J by 4 bases, and 9 bases separated the two germline ends. The CDR3 has 14 amino acids. CDR1 is MNHEY, CDR2 SVGAGI, per germline. CDR3 nucleotides: TGTGCCAGCAGTTACTCGGGGGGACCAGAGACCCAGTACTTC. Translated, it gives CASSYSGGPETQYF.

The rearrangement uses TRBV20-1 and TRBJ1-1; D remains unclear. The CDR3 totals 11 residues. Germline V gene lookup returns CDR1 DFQATT and CDR2 SNEGSKA (reference sequence). Trimming cost V 4 bases and J 5 bases, with 8 bases left between them. The CDR3 sequence is CSATGETEAFF. The CDR3 DNA reads as TGCAGTGCTACCGGGGAGACTGAAGCTTTCTTT.

J is TRBJ2-7 and V is TRBV4-3; 7 bases line up with TRBD1. Germline CDR1 LGHNA, CDR2 YSLEER. V lost 0 bases, J lost 3 bases, and 11 bases stayed unmatched. The CDR3 contains 17 residues. CDR3 sequence: CASSQDRYGAGGYEQYF. In DNA, the CDR3 is TGCGCCAGCAGCCAAGATCGCTATGGGGCAGGGGGCTACGAGCAGTACTTC.

CDR3 residues: CASTLRLGTDSTGELFF. As DNA, the CDR3 is TGTGCCAGCACCCTCCGCCTCGGCACTGACTCCACCGGGGAGCTGTTTTTT. This chain connects TRBV13 to TRBJ2-2, with D uncertain. V was clipped by 7 bases and J by 4 bases, with 22 bases between them. Germline values: CDR1 PRHDT, CDR2 FYEKMQ (reference sequence). The CDR3 has 17 amino acids.

This rearrangement joins TRBV23-1 to TRBJ2-7, with TRBD1 matching over 12 bases. Being an ORF, TRBV23-1 has a function that is uncertain. The ends lost 2 bases at V and 7 bases at J; junction bases unmatched: 6. This CDR3 is built from 15 residues. CDR3 protein: CASSQRGQGAGEQYF. CDR3 DNA: TGCGCCAGCAGTCAACGGGGACAGGGGGCGGGGGAGCAGTACTTC.

This clone was seen more than once but under ten times. Its ends do not fully match the called genes, so a read error is possible. This chain joins TRBV5-1 and TRBJ2-7; TRBD1 agrees at 9 bases. Germline lookup yields CDR1 SGHRS and CDR2 YFSETQ. This CDR3 is 13 amino acids long. The CDR3 bases are TGCGCCAGCAGTTTGGACAGGGGCAACGAGCAGTACTTC. Translation: CASSLDRGNEQYF.

This sequence joins TRBV11-2 and TRBJ2-5; 7 positions agree with TRBD1. This CDR3 is 16 amino acids long. J lost 1 base, V lost 2 bases, and 7 bases had no gene match. Germline-derived CDR1 and CDR2 are SGHAT and FQNNGV. The CDR3, as DNA: TGTGCCAGCAGCTTATGGTCGGCAGGGGGCCAAGAGACCCAGTACTTC. It specifies CASSLWSAGGQETQYF. The full variable domain, completed using reference TRBV11-2 and TRBJ2-5, is EAGVAQSPRYKIIEKRQSVAFWCNPISGHATLYWYQQILGQGPKLLIQFQNNGVVDDSQLPKDRFSAERLKGVDSTLKIQPAKLEDSAVYLCASSLWSAGGQETQYFGPGTRLLVL.

CDR3 amino acids: CASTGGVAPLHF. The CDR3 DNA sequence: TGTGCCAGCACAGGGGGAGTTGCACCCCTCCACTTT. This chain links TRBV6-5 with TRBJ1-6, with TRBD1 identical over 7 bases. Trimming took 7 bases from V and 11 from J; bases not matched to a gene: 5. The CDR3 covers 12 residues. CDR1 and CDR2 (germline): MNHEY, SVGAGI.

This chain uses TRBV30 with TRBJ2-7; 9 bases align to TRBD1. Germline lookup yields CDR1 GTSNPN and CDR2 SVGIG (reference sequence). V was pared by 0 bases and J by 4 bases, with 4 bases of the junction left unmatched. The CDR3 length is 14 residues. CDR3: CAWSVQGASYEQYF. In DNA form, the CDR3 reads TGTGCCTGGAGTGTACAGGGGGCGTCGTACGAGCAGTACTTC. The variable domain in full, with the rest retrieved from reference TRBV30 and TRBJ2-7, is SQTIHQWPATLVQPVGSPLSLECTVEGTSNPNLYWYRQAAGRGLQLLFYSVGIGQISSEVPQNLSASRPQDRQFILSSKKLLLSDSGFYLCAWSVQGASYEQYFGPGTRLTVT.

V is TRBV27 and J is TRBJ2-2; TRBD1 is a possible D gene (6 bases). Trimming took off 3 bases at V and 4 bases at J, with 9 bases between the two ends. Germline V gene sequence: CDR1 MNHEY, CDR2 SMNVEV (reference sequence). CDR3 length equals 14 residues. The CDR3 protein is CASSFNRATGELFF. The DNA for the CDR3 is TGTGCCAGCAGTTTTAACAGGGCCACCGGGGAGCTGTTTTTT.

This rearrangement joins TRBV5-6 to TRBJ2-2, with D tentatively TRBD2 (5 bases). Trimming cost V 4 bases and J 5 bases, with 9 bases left between them. CDR1 and CDR2 from the germline V gene are SGHDT and YYEEEE. The CDR3 runs 13 residues. The chain's CDR3 is CASSPGNTGELFF. The DNA for the CDR3 is TGTGCCAGCAGCCCGGGAAATACCGGGGAGCTGTTTTTT. The whole variable domain, remainder taken from reference TRBV5-6 and TRBJ2-2, is DAGVTQSPTHLIKTRGQQVTLRCSPKSGHDTVSWYQQALGQGPQFIFQYYEEEERQRGNFPDRFSGHQFPNYSSELNVNALLLGDSALYLCASSPGNTGELFFGEGSRLTVL.

The V call is TRBV4-2, the J call TRBJ1-4; no definite D call. CDR3 length: 15 amino acids. Deletions cut 0 bases from V and 4 bases from J, with 9 bases between. CDR1 and CDR2 from the germline V gene are LGHNA and YNFKEQ. CDR3 bases: TGTGCCAGCAGCCAAGAGAGGCAGCGTAATGAAAAACTGTTTTTT. Translating it yields CASSQERQRNEKLFF.

In regard to this clone: This sample also contains other DNA sequences that code for the same CDR3. The gene calls are TRBV5-1 and TRBJ2-5; D is perhaps TRBD1 (5 bases). The length of the CDR3 is 13 residues. V lost 0 bases, J lost 5 bases, and 8 bases lay in between. From germline, CDR1 is SGHRS and CDR2 YFSETQ. CDR3 sequence: CASSLAGAETQYF. Written as DNA, the CDR3 is TGCGCCAGCAGCTTGGCTGGGGCTGAGACCCAGTACTTC.

V usage is TRBV28 and J usage is TRBJ2-1; the match to TRBD2 covers 8 bases. The germline V gene has CDR1 MDHEN and CDR2 SYDVKM. This CDR3 comprises 15 residues. Trimming took 9 bases from V and 5 from J; bases not matched to a gene: 12. The CDR3 region is CARSLAGGVDNEQFF. The CDR3 nucleotides are TGTGCCAGGAGTCTGGCGGGAGGAGTCGACAATGAGCAGTTCTTC.

The rearrangement joins TRBV5-1 to TRBJ2-3; TRBD2 agrees at 11 bases. Looked up from germline, CDR1 is SGHRS and CDR2 is YFSETQ. Losses at the gene ends were 2 bases for V and 4 bases for J; bases not matched to a gene: 6. The CDR3 is 16 amino acids. The CDR3 sequence is CASSLASGGFSDTQYF. CDR3 sequence (DNA): TGCGCCAGCAGCTTAGCTAGCGGGGGGTTTTCAGATACGCAGTATTTT.

The V and J genes are TRBV6-6 and TRBJ2-1, with 15 bases matching TRBD2. Germline loops: CDR1 MNHNY, CDR2 SVGAGI (reference sequence). The CDR3 extends over 15 amino acids. After removal of 5 bases from V and 5 bases from J, the junction contained 1 base not matched to a gene. The CDR3 nucleotides read TGTGCCAGCAGTCGGACTAGCGGGGGGGACAATGAGCAGTTCTTC. Its translation: CASSRTSGGDNEQFF.

This sequence joins TRBV4-1 and TRBJ2-7; TRBD1 matches at 11 bases. The germline V gene has CDR1 MGHRA and CDR2 YSYEKL. With 2 bases clipped from V and 4 bases from J, the junction kept 4 bases outside the gene matches. The CDR3 is 15 amino acids. The CDR3 coding sequence is TGCGCCAGCAGCCAAAGTGGGACAGGGGGGTACGAGCAGTACTTC. This translates into CASSQSGTGGYEQYF.

This clone was detected a few times. This chain uses TRBV19 with TRBJ1-1; 9 bases align to TRBD1. J was trimmed by 7 bases and V by 6 bases; bases with no gene match: 15. There are 16 residues in the CDR3. From germline, CDR1 is LNHDA and CDR2 SQIVND (reference sequence). CDR3 coding DNA: TGTGCCAGTAGCCCCGGGGGACAGGGACAGGGAAGTGAAGCTTTCTTT. This translates into CASSPGGQGQGSEAFF.

The rearrangement links TRBV5-1 to TRBJ2-5; no clear D. The V end lost 0 bases, the J end lost 5 bases, and 8 bases lay between the germline ends. CDR1 and CDR2 (germline): SGHRS, YFSETQ. The CDR3 is 13 amino acids. DNA for the CDR3: TGCGCCAGCAGCTTGGGGTCAGCGGAGACCCAGTACTTC. Protein product: CASSLGSAETQYF.

DNA of the CDR3: TGTGCCAGCAGTTACGGGACTAGCGGGTTCTCCTACGAGCAGTACTTC. Amino acids: CASSYGTSGFSYEQYF. The V call is TRBV27, the J call TRBJ2-7; 12 bases line up with TRBD2. From germline, CDR1 is MNHEY and CDR2 SMNVEV (reference sequence). The CDR3 length is 16 residues. J was trimmed by 0 bases and V by 4 bases; bases with no gene match: 4.

This chain's CDR3 is CASSPPAQKLTGELFF. CDR3 sequence (DNA): TGTGCCAGCAGCCCCCCTGCGCAAAAACTTACCGGGGAGCTGTTTTTT. V gene TRBV9 combines with J gene TRBJ2-2; D ambiguous. Germline V gene sequence: CDR1 SGDLS, CDR2 YYNGEE. The length of the CDR3 is 16 residues. V was pared by 4 bases and J by 5 bases, with 18 bases between.

This clone showed up just once. This chain links TRBV2 with TRBJ2-2; D ambiguous. The CDR3 covers 13 residues. The V gene lost 6 bases and the J gene lost 2 bases, with 7 bases spanning the gap. In germline, CDR1 is SNHLY, CDR2 FYNNEI. CDR3 nucleotide sequence: TGTGCCAGCAGGATTACTAACACCGGGGAGCTGTTTTTT. Protein product: CASRITNTGELFF.